The present T cell receptor (beta chain) was sequenced within a study of cytomegalovirus exposure and HLA in healthy donors. This CDR3 contains 14 residues. Germline CDR1 is SGDLS and CDR2 is YYNGEE. Trimming stripped 0 bases from V and 0 bases from J, with 4 bases between. Broader study findings: With high specificity and sensitivity, the classifier reportedly diagnosed cytomegalovirus status. A later analysis found most CMV-associated TCR beta chains apparently HLA-restricted.

In the PCR, 60 Vbeta and 13 Jbeta primers were used. Produced via immunoSEQ multiplex PCR; TCRdb's table is partial and in-frame only. The repertoire holds about 120,000 clones, with approximately 80% as singletons. Regarding this clone: The target antigen is unknown.

V gene TRBV9 combines with J gene TRBJ2-4; D ambiguous. This receptor was taken from a man aged 35 to 55 in good health and CMV-seropositive. Sequencing used PBMCs. The CDR3 protein is CASSVDQAKNIQYF. The CDR3 bases are TGTGCCAGCAGCGTAGATCAAGCCAAAAACATTCAGTACTTC.